This note documents a single T cell receptor beta chain sequence. TCRdb keeps only in-frame clones here, not all; method: immunoSEQ multiplex PCR. The table includes roughly 240,000 clones, about 83% detected once. Individuals drawn from about two dozen US areas were roughly 18 to 100 years old. Each participant's cohort was designated according to participant-reported clinical history. During the 2 weeks before they entered the study, exposed participants had met someone with a PCR-confirmed or clinician-diagnosed COVID-19 case. The sample is drawn from a study of blood T cell repertoires in COVID-19. Study in general: The origin of the acute and convalescent COVID-19 samples was the United States, Italy and Spain.

The CDR3 sequence is 14 residues long. V lost 3 bases and J 4 bases, leaving 12 bases between the germline ends. CDR1 is SGHAT, CDR2 FQNNGV, per germline. This clonotype was obtained from a middle-aged woman who had been exposed to COVID-19. This sequence joins TRBV11-2 and TRBJ1-1, with a possible D match to TRBD1 (5 bases). Sequenced sample: PBMCs or T cells enriched from blood (not recorded which). The CDR3: CASSLEGVGTEAFF. The CDR3 region has the DNA TGTGCCAGCAGCTTGGAAGGGGTAGGCACTGAAGCTTTCTTT.